Presented here are 9 T cell receptor beta chains from one specimen sequenced in a study of blood T cell repertoires in COVID-19. Libraries were prepared by immunoSEQ multiplex PCR; TCRdb keeps only in-frame clonotypes and omits some of them. Among more than 70,000 clones, approximately 82% were seen once, and the ten largest hold less than 40%. Sequencing was done on a sample of peripheral blood. Receptor source: an older woman with acute or convalescent COVID-19.

This sequence joins TRBV6-1 and TRBJ2-2, with D perhaps matching TRBD2 (6 bases). V lost 2 bases, J lost 4 bases, and 14 bases lay in between. The CDR3 has 16 residues. Germline assignment: CDR1 MNHNS and CDR2 SASEGT. The CDR3 is CASSENLALFTGELFF. DNA of the CDR3: TGTGCCAGCAGTGAAAACCTAGCGCTCTTCACCGGGGAGCTGTTTTTT.

The genes are TRBV7-8 and TRBJ1-2, with 12 bases that match TRBD1. The V gene's germline CDR1 is SGHVS and CDR2 FQNEAQ. The CDR3 is 14 residues long. Losses at the gene ends were 5 bases for V and 7 bases for J; bases not matched to a gene: 5. The DNA of the CDR3 is TGTGCCAGCAGCACGGGACAGGGGGCTAGTGGCTACACCTTC. Amino acids: CASSTGQGASGYTF.

The V gene is TRBV24-1, the J gene TRBJ2-3, with 9 bases aligning to TRBD1. Losses at the gene ends were 4 bases for V and 5 bases for J; bases not matched to a gene: 9. This CDR3 has 16 amino acids. CDR1 KGHDR and CDR2 SFDVKD come from the germline V gene. CDR3 in DNA: TGTGCCACCAGTGACCGGGACAGGGAGGGACGAGATACGCAGTATTTT. Encoded protein: CATSDRDREGRDTQYF.

The chain uses TRBV24-1 and TRBJ2-2; D may be TRBD2 (6 bases). Trimming cost V 4 bases and J 3 bases, with 8 bases left between them. The CDR3 is made up of 14 amino acids. The germline V gene has CDR1 KGHDR and CDR2 SFDVKD. The CDR3 loop reads CATSEGTHTGELFF. The CDR3 DNA reads TGTGCCACCAGTGAGGGGACTCACACCGGGGAGCTGTTTTTT.

V and J are TRBV21-1 and TRBJ2-2; TRBD1, as called in the table, went unchecked against the DNA. TRBV21-1 is noted as a pseudogene. The CDR3 length is 22 residues. For the CDR3, the DNA is TGTGCCAGCAGCAAAGTGTCGGCAGGGGGCTTAGTAATGCGCGCGAACACCGGGGAGCTGTTTTTT. Translation gives CASSKVSAGGLVMRANTGELFF.

The chain links TRBV19 to TRBJ2-1; D is perhaps TRBD2 (6 bases). The germline V gene has CDR1 LNHDA and CDR2 SQIVND (reference sequence). Trimming took off 5 bases at V and 6 bases at J, with 11 bases between the two ends. The CDR3 loop spans 13 amino acids. Here the CDR3 DNA reads TGTGCCAGTAGTTTAGGCGGGGTCAATGAGCAGTTCTTC. Its translation is CASSLGGVNEQFF.

The rearrangement links TRBV19 to TRBJ2-1; a weak D match, TRBD1 (8 bases). Germline V gene data show CDR1 as LNHDA and CDR2 as SQIVND (reference sequence). With 10 bases removed from V and 9 bases from J, the gap between germline ends came to 19 bases. The CDR3 has 13 amino acids. The CDR3 DNA reads as TGTGCCATATCGAGCGGGACAGGCTCTGAGCAGTTCTTC. This translates into CAISSGTGSEQFF.

This sequence joins TRBV19 and TRBJ2-1; TRBD2 is a possible D gene (5 bases). This CDR3 has 15 residues. V dropped 2 bases and J dropped 3 bases, with 11 bases sitting between them. CDR1 is LNHDA, CDR2 SQIVND, per germline (reference sequence). CDR3 sequence reads: CASSIREVLYNEQFF. In DNA, the CDR3 is TGTGCCAGTAGTATACGGGAAGTCCTCTACAATGAGCAGTTCTTC.

This chain uses TRBV6-6 with TRBJ1-5; D not resolved. The V end lost 6 bases, the J end lost 3 bases, and 6 bases lay between the germline ends. CDR1 is MNHNY, CDR2 SVGAGI, per germline (reference sequence). The CDR3 has 12 amino acids. CDR3 protein: CASRAFNQPQHF. CDR3 bases: TGTGCCAGCAGAGCCTTCAATCAGCCCCAGCATTTT.